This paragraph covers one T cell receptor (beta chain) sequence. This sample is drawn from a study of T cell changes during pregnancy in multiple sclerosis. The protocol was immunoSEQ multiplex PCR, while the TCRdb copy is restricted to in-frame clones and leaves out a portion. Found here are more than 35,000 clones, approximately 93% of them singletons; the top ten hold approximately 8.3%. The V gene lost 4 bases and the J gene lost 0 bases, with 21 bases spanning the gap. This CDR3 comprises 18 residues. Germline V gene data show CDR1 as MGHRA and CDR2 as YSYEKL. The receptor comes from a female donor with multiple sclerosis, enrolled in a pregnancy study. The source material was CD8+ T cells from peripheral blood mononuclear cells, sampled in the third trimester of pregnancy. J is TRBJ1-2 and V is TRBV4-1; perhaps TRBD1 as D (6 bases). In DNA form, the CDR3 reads TGCGCCAGCAGCCCCTACACAGCGGGGGGCCTGGCTAACTATGGCTACACCTTC. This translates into CASSPYTAGGLANYGYTF.